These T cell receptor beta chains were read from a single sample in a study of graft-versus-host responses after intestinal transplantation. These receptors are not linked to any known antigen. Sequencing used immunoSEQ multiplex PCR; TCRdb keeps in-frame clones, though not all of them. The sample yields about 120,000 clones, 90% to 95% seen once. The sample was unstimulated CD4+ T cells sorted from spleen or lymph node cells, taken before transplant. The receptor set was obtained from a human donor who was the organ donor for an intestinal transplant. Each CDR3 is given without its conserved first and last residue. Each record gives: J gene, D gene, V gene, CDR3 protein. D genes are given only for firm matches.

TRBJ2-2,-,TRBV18,ASSPIRQNTGELF
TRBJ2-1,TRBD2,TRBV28,ASRGTRWF
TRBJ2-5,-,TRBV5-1,ASSSRTGKETQY
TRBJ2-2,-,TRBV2,ASRISGNTGELF
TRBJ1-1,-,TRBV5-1,ASGNRAANTEAF
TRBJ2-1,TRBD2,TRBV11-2,ASSLDGTSNLGQF
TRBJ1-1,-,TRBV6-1,ASSSPPGGLAEAF
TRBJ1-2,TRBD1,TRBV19,ASRSPGGSGYT
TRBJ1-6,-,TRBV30,AWSGQVGNSPLH
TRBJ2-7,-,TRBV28,ASSPVGQRAYEQY
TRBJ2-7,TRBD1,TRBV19,ASRPWDRLYEQY
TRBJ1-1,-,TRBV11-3,ASSLGTNTEAF
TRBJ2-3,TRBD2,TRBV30,AWSPGLAGAEIPTDTQY
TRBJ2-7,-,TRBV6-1,ASSFPLGEQY
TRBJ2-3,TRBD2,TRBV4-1,ASSQGLAGVLADTQY
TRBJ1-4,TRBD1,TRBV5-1,ASSLAQGAREKLF
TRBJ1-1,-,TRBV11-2,ASSLQGNTEAF
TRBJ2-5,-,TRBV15,ATSDERALASQRAQY
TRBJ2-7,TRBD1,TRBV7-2,ASSLAGQGVYEQY
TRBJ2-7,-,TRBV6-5,ASRRAAGTYEQY
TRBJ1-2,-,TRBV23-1,ASTVQDGYT
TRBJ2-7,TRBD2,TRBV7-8,ASSPRTSVPTSYEQY